This record covers a single T cell receptor beta chain. Study processing details: Reference gene primer amplification gave estimated nucleated cell counts. TCRdb's table, derived via immunoSEQ multiplex PCR, lists solely in-frame clones and lacks some. The DNA was the basis for D and trimming; V, J and clone size are from that table. The sample has tens of thousands of clones, 70% to 90% seen once. The sample is drawn from a study of blood T cell repertoires in COVID-19. Across the whole study: PBMCs, B-cell-depleted T cells, or T cells provided the cDNA or gDNA that made up the material.

This CDR3 comprises 17 residues. Sample: peripheral blood. The rearrangement uses TRBV12-2 and TRBJ2-1; TRBD2 reflects the table's D call only, with no check against the DNA. TRBV12-2 is an annotated pseudogene. The TCR was taken from a man between 60 and 75 years old with acute or convalescent COVID-19. CDR3 bases: TGTGCAAGTCGCACGGACGGTACTAGCGATCCCTACAATGAGCAGTTCTTC. It codes for CASRTDGTSDPYNEQFF.